These T cell receptor beta chains were read from a single sample in a study of cytomegalovirus exposure and HLA in healthy donors. Clones were read by immunoSEQ multiplex PCR, and TCRdb kept only the in-frame ones, dropping some. The table has around 150,000 clones, roughly four fifths seen once; the top ten hold 1.3% to 1.5%. Specimen: PBMCs. The receptors originated from a man between 18 and 35 years old in good health and CMV-seronegative. Both conserved end residues are trimmed from each CDR3.

J,length,V,CDR3
TRBJ2-1,12,TRBV7-2,ASSLGQGAYEQF
TRBJ2-7,11,TRBV12-5,ASGGRVGGEQY
TRBJ1-2,12,TRBV19,ASSMGDRDGGYT
TRBJ2-2,12,TRBV5-6,ASSLRGGTGELF
TRBJ2-1,11,TRBV27,ASSSLSYNEQF
TRBJ2-1,9,TRBV20-1,SARIDNEQF
TRBJ1-3,13,TRBV5-1,ASSKEPGSGNTIY
TRBJ2-1,16,TRBV19,ASSWGSGSLLLTNEQF
TRBJ2-5,15,TRBV19,ASSTKTGTSGEETQY
TRBJ1-1,12,TRBV19,ASISRGQGTEAF
TRBJ1-2,12,TRBV6-1,ASSEAGGGDGYT
TRBJ2-7,11,TRBV18,ASSPSTGDEQY
TRBJ2-3,13,TRBV19,ASRPGQNSGDTQY
TRBJ2-7,14,TRBV4-1,ASSPQIGQPTYEQY
TRBJ2-1,11,TRBV6-4,ASSDGQFNEQF
TRBJ1-1,12,TRBV21-1,ASSKGQLDTEAF
TRBJ2-7,12,TRBV18,ASSPPESPYEQY
TRBJ2-2,18,TRBV28,ASSLYPGLAGGLNTGELF
TRBJ1-5,10,TRBV14,ASSYLQGSQH
TRBJ2-1,12,TRBV6-1,ASSVSGAAREQF
TRBJ1-2,12,TRBV7-2,ASSSDRARYGYT
TRBJ1-2,11,TRBV6-5,ASTDTGDRGYT
TRBJ2-7,13,TRBV6-5,ASSYSPAGGGEQY
TRBJ2-7,13,TRBV6-5,ASSSPGGAGYEQY
TRBJ2-1,13,TRBV19,ASSTLAGAYNEQF
TRBJ1-2,10,TRBV7-9,ASSLGTDGYT
TRBJ1-1,11,TRBV2,ASSRTGSTEAF
TRBJ2-5,12,TRBV6-6,ASSGAGTGKAQY
TRBJ1-6,14,TRBV6-5,ASSFRQSSYNSPLH
TRBJ1-2,13,TRBV21-1,ASSKAYRVWGGYT
TRBJ2-3,13,TRBV27,ASSPRTSGGGAQY
TRBJ1-6,11,TRBV25-1,ASTGQYNSPLH
TRBJ2-7,14,TRBV10-3,AISDRGGSGSYEQY
TRBJ2-5,11,TRBV19,ASRGTGQETQY
TRBJ2-1,10,TRBV7-9,ASGPSHNEQF
.,13,TRBV5-1,ASSSGWGGGNEQY
TRBJ2-3,11,TRBV18,ASSGLSTDTQY
TRBJ2-2,15,TRBV7-2,ASSLARRGRVAGELF
TRBJ2-3,12,TRBV30,AWSLAGGPNTQY
TRBJ2-3,12,TRBV27,ASIRDLGTDTQY
TRBJ2-5,12,TRBV19,ASSIGSGKETQY
TRBJ2-5,13,TRBV11-2,ASSRASGRGETQY
TRBJ2-5,12,TRBV10-1,ASSRGGVEETQY
TRBJ1-2,9,TRBV29-1,STAGDYGYT
TRBJ2-3,10,TRBV7-2,ASRSPGDTQY
TRBJ2-7,15,TRBV18,ASSPPVRGLTGAEQY
TRBJ2-3,11,TRBV2,AGAGGGTDTQY
TRBJ2-5,13,TRBV5-1,ASSQDRAPGETQY
TRBJ2-7,13,TRBV6-6,ASSSAGGATYEQY
TRBJ1-1,12,TRBV10-2,ASSSSGRNTEAF
TRBJ2-3,12,TRBV7-2,ASSLGLAADTQY